Following are 5 T cell receptor beta chains from one sample sequenced in a study of graft-versus-host responses after intestinal transplantation. Graft samples were processed, releasing intraepithelial and lamina propria lymphocytes. Using immunoSEQ multiplex PCR, the repertoire was profiled, and TCRdb retains in-frame clones only, with some absent. The top ten clones hold roughly 13% of a sample with roughly 260 clones, 80% to 95% of them seen once. Sequencing used ileum tissue, obtained 23 days after intestinal transplant. The receptor source for this set is a human patient who received an intestinal transplant, so some T cells may come from the graft donor.

J is TRBJ2-1 and V is TRBV23-1, with D possibly TRBD1 on 5 matching bases. TRBV23-1 is recorded as an ORF, its role being uncertain. This CDR3 is 14 amino acids long. V was clipped by 3 bases and J by 1 base, with 7 bases between them. In nucleotides, the CDR3 is TGCGCCAGCAGTCATTGGACATCCTACAATGAGCAGTTCTTC. Protein sequence: CASSHWTSYNEQFF.

This clone was detected only once. The rearrangement joins TRBV4-1 to TRBJ1-2, with 9 bases aligning to TRBD1. Germline V lookup: CDR1 MGHRA, CDR2 YSYEKL. The ends lost 4 bases at V and 4 bases at J; junction bases unmatched: 10. This CDR3 region has 16 residues. The CDR3 DNA reads as TGCGCCAGCAGCCCTTCCGTTATACAGGGGGCCTATGGCTACACCTTC. Its translation: CASSPSVIQGAYGYTF.

V and J are TRBV21-1 and TRBJ1-3. TRBV21-1 is marked as a pseudogene. The CDR3 runs 17 residues. The CDR3 DNA is TGTGCCAGCAGGAATAACGTAGCTACACACGCACGAAACACCATATATTTT. Protein sequence: CASRNNVATHARNTIYF.

The genes are TRBV7-2 and TRBJ2-7, with a tentative D call TRBD2 (7 bases). The CDR3 contains 13 residues. The germline V gene has CDR1 SGHTA and CDR2 FQGNSA. Trimming stripped 4 bases from V and 6 bases from J, with 13 bases between. For the CDR3, the DNA is TGTGCCAGCAGCTACCCCGGGGGGCTCGAGCAGTACTTC. Translated: CASSYPGGLEQYF.

This chain links TRBV6-9 with TRBJ2-7; 7 nucleotides match TRBD1. CDR3 length equals 13 residues. The germline gives CDR1 MNHGY, CDR2 SVAAGI. With 3 bases clipped from V and 3 bases from J, the junction kept 2 bases outside the gene matches. The CDR3 spells CASSYGTDYEQYF. The CDR3 coding sequence is TGTGCCAGCAGTTACGGGACAGACTACGAGCAGTACTTC.